This T cell receptor beta chain stems from a study of Ad26.COV2.S vaccination and SARS-CoV-2 variants. Specified treatment: some 19 received Ad26.COV2.S at low or high dose, single or two shots; 5 received placebo; per-sample allocation not given. Vaccine and placebo recipients were sampled on day 63 after the first injection. An adult aged 18-55 years in Boston served as the donor. Profiled with immunoSEQ multiplex PCR; TCRdb holds only in-frame clones, not every one. Among about 420,000 clones, approximately 90% were seen once, and the ten largest hold about 4%. Germline V gene lookup returns CDR1 SQVTM and CDR2 ANQGSEA. V lost 7 bases and J lost 8; bases outside the gene matches: 15. The CDR3 totals 15 residues.

This chain connects TRBV29-1 to TRBJ2-1; 9 positions agree with TRBD2. This clonotype was sampled from a person aged 18-60 years who received the Ad26.COV2.S COVID-19 vaccine or a placebo. This material consisted of peripheral blood, taken in a trial of Ad26.COV2.S vaccine versus placebo. The CDR3 reads CSATAFAGGPYEQFF. The CDR3 DNA reads TGCAGCGCCACAGCGTTTGCGGGGGGGCCTTATGAGCAGTTCTTC.